This T cell receptor beta chain was obtained from a study of blood T cell repertoires in COVID-19. Study-wide background: Sites across the United States, Italy and Spain contributed samples from acute and convalescent COVID-19. T cells, B-cell-depleted T cells, or PBMCs provided the cDNA or gDNA that served as material.

CDR3 length: 16 residues. Germline-derived CDR1 and CDR2 are KGHSH and LQKENI. V was clipped by 3 bases and J by 1 base; unmatched bases: 5. In the original processing: Amplification with reference gene primers provided the estimates of nucleated cell counts. Profiling relied on immunoSEQ multiplex PCR, and the TCRdb table lists in-frame clones only, not all of them. The DNA was the basis for D and trimming; V, J and clone size are from that table. This sample has 87,000 or so clones, with over 75% found just once. The origin of this receptor is a man older than 75 with acute or convalescent COVID-19. Sequencing was performed on peripheral blood. V is TRBV18 and J is TRBJ2-2, with 7 nucleotides matching TRBD1. The DNA of the CDR3 is TGTGCCAGCTCACCCATGGACAGGCGGAACACCGGGGAGCTGTTTTTT. This sequence encodes CASSPMDRRNTGELFF.